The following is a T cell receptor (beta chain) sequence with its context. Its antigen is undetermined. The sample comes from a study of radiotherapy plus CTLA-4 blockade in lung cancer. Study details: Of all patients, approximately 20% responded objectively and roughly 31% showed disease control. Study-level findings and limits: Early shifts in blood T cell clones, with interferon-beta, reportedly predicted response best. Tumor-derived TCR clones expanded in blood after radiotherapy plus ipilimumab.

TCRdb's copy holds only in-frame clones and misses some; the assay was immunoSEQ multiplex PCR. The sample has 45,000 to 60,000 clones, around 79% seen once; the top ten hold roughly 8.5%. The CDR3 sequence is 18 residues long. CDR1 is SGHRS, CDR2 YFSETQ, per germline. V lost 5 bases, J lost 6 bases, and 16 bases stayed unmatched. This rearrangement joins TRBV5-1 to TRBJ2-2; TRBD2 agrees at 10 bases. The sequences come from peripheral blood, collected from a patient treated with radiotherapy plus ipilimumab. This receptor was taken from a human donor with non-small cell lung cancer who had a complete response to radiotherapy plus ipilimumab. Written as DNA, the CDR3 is TGCGCCAGCAGGCCCAAGGTTGGGGCTAGCGGGAGTCCCGGGGAGCTGTTTTTT. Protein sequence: CASRPKVGASGSPGELFF.